This TCR beta chain was documented in a study of low-dose radiotherapy and immunotherapy resistance in tumors. Across the whole study: Aspirin was taken orally at 300 mg daily by patients, and this continued for four cycles from cycle 1 day 1.

cDNA synthesis used a TRAV/TRBV-specific primer set for both chains. It was with a constant-region primer and a V-primer adapter that TCRs were amplified over approximately 18 PCR cycles. TCRdb itself ran the reads through MiXCR, one entry per CDR3 protein. In the table there are around 99,000 distinct CDR3 sequences, 9.4% of which are singletons. With V trimmed by 1 base and J by 5 bases, 1 base remained unmatched. Germline-derived CDR1 and CDR2 are SGHTA and FQGNSA. CDR3 size: 14 residues. Time point noted: before trial treatment. Along with nivolumab and ipilimumab, donors received aspirin, low-dose cyclophosphamide and low-dose radiotherapy. The presence of advanced solid tumors lacking tumor-infiltrating lymphocytes characterized eligible patients. This clonotype was recorded at least ten times.

This chain uses TRBV7-2 with TRBJ1-5, with 8 bases matching TRBD1. The specimen comprised PBMCs, sampled before treatment. This receptor was taken from a male donor with prostate cancer. This CDR3 reads CASSLVTGDQPQHF. The CDR3 region has the DNA TGTGCCAGCAGCTTAGTGACAGGGGATCAGCCCCAGCATTTT.